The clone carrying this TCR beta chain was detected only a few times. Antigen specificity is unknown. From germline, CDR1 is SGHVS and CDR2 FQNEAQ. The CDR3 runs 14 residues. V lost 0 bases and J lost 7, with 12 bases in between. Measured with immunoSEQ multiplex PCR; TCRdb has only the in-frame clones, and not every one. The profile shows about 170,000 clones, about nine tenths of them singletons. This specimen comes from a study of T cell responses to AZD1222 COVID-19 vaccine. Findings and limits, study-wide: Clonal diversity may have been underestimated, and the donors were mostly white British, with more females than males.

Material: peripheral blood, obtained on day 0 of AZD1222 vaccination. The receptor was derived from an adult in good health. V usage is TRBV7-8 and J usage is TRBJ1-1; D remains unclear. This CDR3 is CASSLAVVSYEAFF. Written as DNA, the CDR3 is TGTGCCAGCAGCTTAGCGGTAGTGAGCTATGAAGCTTTCTTT.